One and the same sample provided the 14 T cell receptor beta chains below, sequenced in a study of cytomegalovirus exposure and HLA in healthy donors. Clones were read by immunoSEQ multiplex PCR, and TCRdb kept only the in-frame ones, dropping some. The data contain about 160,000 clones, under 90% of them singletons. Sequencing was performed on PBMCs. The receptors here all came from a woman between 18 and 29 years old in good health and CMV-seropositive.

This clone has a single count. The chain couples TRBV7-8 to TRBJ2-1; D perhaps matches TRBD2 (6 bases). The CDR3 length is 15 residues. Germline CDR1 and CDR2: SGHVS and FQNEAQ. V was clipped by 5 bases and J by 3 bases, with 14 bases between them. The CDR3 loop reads CASSPRDGGYNEQFF. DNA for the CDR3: TGTGCCAGCAGCCCGCGGGACGGCGGCTACAATGAGCAGTTCTTC. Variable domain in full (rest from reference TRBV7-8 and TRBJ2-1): GAGVSQSPRYKVAKRGQDVALRCDPISGHVSLFWYQQALGQGPEFLTYFQNEAQLDKSGLPSDRFFAERPEGSVSTLKIQRTQQEDSAVYLCASSPRDGGYNEQFFGPGTRLTVL.

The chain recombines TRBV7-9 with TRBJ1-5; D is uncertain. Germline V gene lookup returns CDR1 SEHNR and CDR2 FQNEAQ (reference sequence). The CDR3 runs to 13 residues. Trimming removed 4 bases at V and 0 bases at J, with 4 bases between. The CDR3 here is CASSSGSNQPQHF. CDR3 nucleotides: TGTGCCAGCAGCTCGGGTAGCAATCAGCCCCAGCATTTT.

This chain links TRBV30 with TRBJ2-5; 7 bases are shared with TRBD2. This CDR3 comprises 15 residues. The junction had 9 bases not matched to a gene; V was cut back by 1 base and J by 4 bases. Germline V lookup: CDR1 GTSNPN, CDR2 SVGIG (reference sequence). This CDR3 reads CAWSADTAGTETQYF. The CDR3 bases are TGTGCCTGGAGTGCCGATACAGCGGGAACAGAGACCCAGTACTTC.

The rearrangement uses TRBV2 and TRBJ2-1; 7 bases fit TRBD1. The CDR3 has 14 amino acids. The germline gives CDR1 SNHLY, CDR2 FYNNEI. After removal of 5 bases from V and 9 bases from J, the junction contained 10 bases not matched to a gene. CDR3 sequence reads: CASSPGQRKGEQFF. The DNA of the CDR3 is TGTGCCAGCAGTCCGGGACAGAGAAAGGGTGAGCAGTTCTTC.

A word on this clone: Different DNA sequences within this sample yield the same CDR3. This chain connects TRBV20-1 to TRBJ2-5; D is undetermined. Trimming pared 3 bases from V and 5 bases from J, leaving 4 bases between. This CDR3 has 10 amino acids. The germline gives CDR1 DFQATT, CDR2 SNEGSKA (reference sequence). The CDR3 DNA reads TGCAGTGCTAGTCTGGAGACCCAGTACTTC. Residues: CSASLETQYF.

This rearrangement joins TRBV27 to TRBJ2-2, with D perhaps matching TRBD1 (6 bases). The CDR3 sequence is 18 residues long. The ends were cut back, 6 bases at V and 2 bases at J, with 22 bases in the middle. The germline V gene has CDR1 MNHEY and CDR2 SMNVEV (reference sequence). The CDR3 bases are TGTGCCAGCAGCAAGGCTCCGCACAGGGACCGAAACACCGGGGAGCTGTTTTTT. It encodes CASSKAPHRDRNTGELFF.

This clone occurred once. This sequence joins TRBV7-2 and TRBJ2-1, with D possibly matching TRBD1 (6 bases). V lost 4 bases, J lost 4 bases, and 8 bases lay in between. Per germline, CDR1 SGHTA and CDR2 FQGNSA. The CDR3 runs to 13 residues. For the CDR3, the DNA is TGTGCCAGCAGCTCGACAGGTTACAATGAGCAGTTCTTC. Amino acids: CASSSTGYNEQFF.

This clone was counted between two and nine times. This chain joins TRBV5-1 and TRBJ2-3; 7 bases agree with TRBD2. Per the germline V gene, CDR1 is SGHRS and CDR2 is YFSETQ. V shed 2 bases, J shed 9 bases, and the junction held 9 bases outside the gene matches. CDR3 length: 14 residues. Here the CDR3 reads CASSFAQRGTTQYF. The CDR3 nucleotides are TGCGCCAGCAGCTTTGCCCAGCGGGGCACGACGCAGTATTTT.

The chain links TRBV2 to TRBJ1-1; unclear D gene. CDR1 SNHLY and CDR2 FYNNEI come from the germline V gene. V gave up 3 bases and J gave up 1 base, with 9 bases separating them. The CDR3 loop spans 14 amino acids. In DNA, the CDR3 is TGTGCCAGCAGTGACGGGATAGCGAACACTGAAGCTTTCTTT. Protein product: CASSDGIANTEAFF.

The CDR3 coding sequence is TGCAGCGCCTTCTCAGGGTCCGAGACCCAGTACTTC. It translates to CSAFSGSETQYF. The rearrangement uses TRBV29-1 and TRBJ2-5, with a weak D call TRBD1 (5 bases). Germline V lookup: CDR1 SQVTM, CDR2 ANQGSEA. Trimming took off 7 bases at V and 5 bases at J, with 14 bases between the two ends. The CDR3 contains 12 residues.

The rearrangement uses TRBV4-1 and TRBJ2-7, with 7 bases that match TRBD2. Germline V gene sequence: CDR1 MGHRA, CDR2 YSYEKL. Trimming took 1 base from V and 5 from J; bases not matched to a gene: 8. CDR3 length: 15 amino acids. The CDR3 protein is CASSQVGAGDHEQYF. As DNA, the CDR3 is TGCGCCAGCAGCCAAGTGGGTGCGGGAGACCACGAGCAGTACTTC.

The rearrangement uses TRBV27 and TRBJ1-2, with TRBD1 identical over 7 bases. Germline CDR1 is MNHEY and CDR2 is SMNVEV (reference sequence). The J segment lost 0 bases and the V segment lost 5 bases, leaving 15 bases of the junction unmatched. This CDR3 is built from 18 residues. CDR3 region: CASSPLEGAIRANYGYTF. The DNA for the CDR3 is TGTGCCAGCAGTCCCCTTGAGGGGGCGATAAGAGCTAACTATGGCTACACCTTC.

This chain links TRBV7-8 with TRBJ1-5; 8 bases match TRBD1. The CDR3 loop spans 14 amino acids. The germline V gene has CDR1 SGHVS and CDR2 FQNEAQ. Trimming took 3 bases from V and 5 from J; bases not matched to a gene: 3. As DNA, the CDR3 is TGTGCCAGCAGCTTTCGACAGGGGTATCAGCCCCAGCATTTT. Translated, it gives CASSFRQGYQPQHF.

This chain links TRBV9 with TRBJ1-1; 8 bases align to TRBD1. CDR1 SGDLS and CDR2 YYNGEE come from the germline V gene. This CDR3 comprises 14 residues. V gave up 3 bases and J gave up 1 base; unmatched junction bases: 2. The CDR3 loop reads CASSGQGWNTEAFF. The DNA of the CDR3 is TGTGCCAGCAGCGGACAGGGGTGGAACACTGAAGCTTTCTTT.